Sequencing of this TCR beta chain was carried out in a study of cytomegalovirus exposure and HLA in healthy donors. Study as a whole: T cells numbering about 200 million yielded 95 million to 140 million unique TCR beta sequences in an earlier analysis. Study findings and constraints: TCR beta V- and J-gene trimming was later associated with a missense DCLRE1C variant. An observed cluster of highly shared sequence variants was recorded as a likely sequencing artifact. Earlier analysis looked at TCR beta V segments, and most were productive about 87% or about 30% of the time.

PCR primers comprised 60 Vbeta and 13 Jbeta primers. Assay: immunoSEQ multiplex PCR; the TCRdb copy retains only in-frame clones and omits some. The table has about 160,000 clones, about 85% seen once. This clone has a handful of counts. As yet, its antigen is unknown. This CDR3 region has 17 residues. Germline CDR1 reads MDHEN; CDR2 reads SYDVKM. The junction had 17 bases not matched to a gene; V was cut back by 7 bases and J by 6 bases. The source is a boy aged 2 to 9 in good health and CMV-seronegative. Specimen: PBMCs. The V and J genes are TRBV28 and TRBJ2-3; 9 bases are a match to TRBD2. In nucleotides, the CDR3 is TGTGCCAGCATTCCCCCGGGACTAGCAGATCTTGAGGATACGCAGTATTTT. Translating it yields CASIPPGLADLEDTQYF.